This T cell receptor (beta chain) was obtained from a study of blood T cell repertoires in COVID-19. Per the original methods: Amplification of reference gene primers provided the estimated nucleated cell counts. Profiled with immunoSEQ multiplex PCR; TCRdb holds only in-frame clones, not every one. V, J and clone size derive from that table, while D and trimming were established from the DNA sequence. Here the sample spans more than 200,000 clones, over 75% being singletons. The clonotype comes from a woman older than 75 with acute or convalescent COVID-19. The specimen sequenced was peripheral blood.

CDR3 loop: CASSLLAGFEAFF. The CDR3 nucleotides are TGTGCCAGTAGCCTTCTTGCGGGGTTTGAAGCTTTCTTT. This sequence joins TRBV19 and TRBJ1-1; D gene unclear. V lost 6 bases and J 7 bases, leaving 15 bases between the germline ends. Germline values: CDR1 LNHDA, CDR2 SQIVND (reference sequence). This CDR3 is built from 13 residues.